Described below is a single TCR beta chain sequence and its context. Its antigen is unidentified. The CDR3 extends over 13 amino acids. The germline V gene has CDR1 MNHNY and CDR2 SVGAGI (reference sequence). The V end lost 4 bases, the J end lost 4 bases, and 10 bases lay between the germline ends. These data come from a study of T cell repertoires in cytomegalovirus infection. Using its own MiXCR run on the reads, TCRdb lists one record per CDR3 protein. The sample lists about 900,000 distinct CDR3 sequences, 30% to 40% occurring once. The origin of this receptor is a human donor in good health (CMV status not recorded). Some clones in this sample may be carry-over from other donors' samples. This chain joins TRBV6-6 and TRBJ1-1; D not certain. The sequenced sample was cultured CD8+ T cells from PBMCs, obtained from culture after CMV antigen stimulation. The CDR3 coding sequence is TGTGCCAGCAGTTTCCTAATGGGCACTGAAGCTTTCTTT. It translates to CASSFLMGTEAFF.